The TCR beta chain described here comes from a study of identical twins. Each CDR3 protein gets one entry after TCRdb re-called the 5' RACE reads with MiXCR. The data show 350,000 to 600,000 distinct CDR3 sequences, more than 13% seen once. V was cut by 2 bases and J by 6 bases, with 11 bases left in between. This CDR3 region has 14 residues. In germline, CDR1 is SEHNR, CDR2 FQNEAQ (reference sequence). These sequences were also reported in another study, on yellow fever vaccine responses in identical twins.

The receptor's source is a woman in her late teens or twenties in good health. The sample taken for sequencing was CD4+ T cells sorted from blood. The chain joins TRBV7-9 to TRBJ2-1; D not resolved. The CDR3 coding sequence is TGTGCCAGCAGCTTAAAGTCTAGTCCCAATGAGCAGTTCTTC. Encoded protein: CASSLKSSPNEQFF.